Presented here are 14 T cell receptor beta chains from one specimen sequenced in a study of blood T cell repertoires in COVID-19. The protocol was immunoSEQ multiplex PCR, while the TCRdb copy is restricted to in-frame clones and leaves out a portion. The table shows tens of thousands of clones, with approximately 91% occurring only once. The sample taken for sequencing was peripheral blood. These receptor sequences come from a human donor in a cohort sampled during active COVID-19.

The genes are TRBV4-1 and TRBJ2-1; a possible D gene is TRBD2 (6 bases). Deletions cut 3 bases from V and 4 bases from J, with 16 bases between. CDR3 length equals 16 residues. CDR1 is MGHRA and CDR2 is YSYEKL in the germline V gene. The CDR3 sequence: CASSQSTAGTYNEQFF. The CDR3, as DNA: TGCGCCAGCAGCCAGTCGACCGCGGGGACTTACAATGAGCAGTTCTTC.

The chain couples TRBV6-4 to TRBJ2-3, with 10 bases lining up with TRBD2. V was clipped by 4 bases and J by 3 bases; unmatched bases: 4. CDR1 and CDR2 (germline): MRHNA, SNTAGT. The CDR3 runs 15 residues. Here the CDR3 reads CASSATSGSTDTQYF. The CDR3 coding sequence is TGTGCCAGCAGTGCGACTAGCGGGTCGACAGATACGCAGTATTTT.

CDR3 in DNA: TGTGCCACCGCGGCCGGGACAGGGTATGGAAACACCATATATTTT. Translated: CATAAGTGYGNTIYF. This chain uses TRBV9 with TRBJ1-3; 9 positions match TRBD1. The CDR3 runs to 15 residues. V shed 9 bases, J shed 3 bases, and the junction held 10 bases outside the gene matches. From germline, CDR1 is SGDLS and CDR2 YYNGEE.

This clone has only a few counts. The chain combines TRBV5-1 with TRBJ2-2; the match to TRBD2 covers 9 bases. J gave up 3 bases and V 6 bases, and 9 bases lay outside the gene matches. Germline V gene lookup returns CDR1 SGHRS and CDR2 YFSETQ. The CDR3 has 16 amino acids. CDR3 sequence reads: CASTYLAGEDTGELFF. The CDR3 DNA reads as TGCGCCAGCACCTATTTAGCGGGGGAGGACACCGGGGAGCTGTTTTTT.

The chain has TRBV9 and TRBJ1-1; D might be TRBD1 (5 bases). Germline CDR1 reads SGDLS; CDR2 reads YYNGEE. The CDR3 extends over 13 amino acids. Trimming removed 0 bases from V and 3 bases from J, with 6 bases in between. The chain's CDR3 is CASSVGGDTEAFF. The CDR3 nucleotides read TGTGCCAGCAGCGTAGGGGGGGACACTGAAGCTTTCTTT.

This sequence joins TRBV19 and TRBJ1-2; D is perhaps TRBD1 (6 bases). This CDR3 has 14 amino acids. In germline, CDR1 is LNHDA, CDR2 SQIVND (reference sequence). Trimming took 3 bases from V and 7 from J, leaving 15 bases between them. CDR3 nucleotide sequence: TGTGCCAGTAGTATGTACCTCAGGGGCTCTGGCTACACCTTC. This gives the protein CASSMYLRGSGYTF.

This chain connects TRBV6-5 to TRBJ2-6; D is unresolved. Trimming pared 3 bases from V and 3 bases from J, leaving 6 bases between. The germline V gene has CDR1 MNHEY and CDR2 SVGAGI. The CDR3 covers 14 residues. The CDR3: CASSYSSGANVLTF. The CDR3 bases are TGTGCCAGCAGTTATTCGAGTGGGGCCAACGTCCTGACTTTC.

This chain uses TRBV3-1 (or the pseudogene TRBV3-2) with TRBJ1-6; 7 nucleotides line up with TRBD1. The ends lost 1 base at V and 7 bases at J; junction bases unmatched: 1. This CDR3 comprises 14 residues. Germline V gives CDR1 LGHDT, CDR2 YNNKEL (reference sequence). CDR3 residues: CASSQAQGNSPLHF. CDR3 in DNA: TGTGCCAGCAGCCAAGCACAGGGGAATTCACCCCTCCACTTT.

The gene calls are TRBV6-6 and TRBJ1-2; D is unresolved. Germline values: CDR1 MNHNY, CDR2 SVGAGI (reference sequence). V was shortened by 6 bases and J by 7 bases, with 21 bases between the two germline ends. The length of the CDR3 is 15 residues. The CDR3 region is CASSLIPDIYLGYTF. CDR3 DNA sequence: TGTGCCAGCAGCCTAATACCAGACATCTATCTTGGCTACACCTTC.

This chain joins TRBV6-5 and TRBJ2-1; 8 bases are a match to TRBD2. Germline lookup yields CDR1 MNHEY and CDR2 SVGAGI. V shed 6 bases, J shed 10 bases, and the junction held 14 bases outside the gene matches. This CDR3 comprises 15 residues. The CDR3 here is CASSPGTSGLREQFF. CDR3 bases: TGTGCCAGCAGCCCCGGCACTAGCGGTCTCCGGGAGCAGTTCTTC.

This clone was seen a few times. The V gene is TRBV10-2, the J gene TRBJ1-1; TRBD1 aligns across 7 bases. V gave up 6 bases and J gave up 1 base; unmatched junction bases: 5. In germline, CDR1 is WSHSY, CDR2 SAAADI. The CDR3 loop spans 14 amino acids. The CDR3 spells CASSWGQQNTEAFF. The CDR3 DNA reads TGCGCCAGCAGCTGGGGACAGCAGAACACTGAAGCTTTCTTT.

The gene calls are TRBV15 and TRBJ1-1; D is undetermined. Germline loops: CDR1 LNHNV, CDR2 YYDKDF (reference sequence). This CDR3 is built from 15 residues. The germline V and J ends were trimmed by 1 base and 2 bases, with 11 bases remaining between them. This CDR3 reads CATSRVARSNTEAFF. Here the CDR3 DNA reads TGTGCCACCAGCAGAGTCGCCAGAAGTAACACTGAAGCTTTCTTT.

The chain recombines TRBV6-5 with TRBJ2-7; 13 nucleotides match TRBD2. The germline V gene encodes CDR1 MNHEY and CDR2 SVGAGI. V dropped 2 bases and J dropped 4; count of bases not matched to a gene: 5. The CDR3 is 16 residues long. The CDR3 DNA sequence: TGTGCCAGCAGTTACCATACTAGCGGGGGGGCATACGAGCAGTACTTC. This gives the protein CASSYHTSGGAYEQYF.

The table lists this clone with a count of one. The V call is TRBV6-1, the J call TRBJ1-2, with D possibly TRBD1 on 5 matching bases. Per the germline V gene, CDR1 is MNHNS and CDR2 is SASEGT. Trimming took off 2 bases at V and 4 bases at J, with 8 bases between the two ends. The CDR3 contains 13 residues. The CDR3 DNA reads TGTGCCAGCAGTGAACGGGGGGGCTATGGCTACACCTTC. Protein: CASSERGGYGYTF.